Listed below are T cell receptor beta chains from one sample, sequenced in a study of shared clonotypes between healthy human individuals. Produced via immunoSEQ multiplex PCR; TCRdb's table is partial and in-frame only. The sample has approximately 840,000 clones, roughly 96% seen once. Sequencing input: naive CD8+ T cells sorted from blood. The receptors were sampled from a man aged 25 to 40 in good health. The CDR3 runs from the conserved cysteine through the conserved F or W. The D gene is left open where the match is weak. Part of the rows lack a size; the others show once, few, many or a class for expanded clones.

TRBV15	-	TRBJ1-1	-	TGTGCCACCAGCAGAGATTGGAAGAACACTGAAGCTTTCTTT	CATSRDWKNTEAFF
TRBV7-9	-	TRBJ2-7	-	TGTGCCCAAGGGGGGGACTACGAGCAGTACTTC	CAQGGDYEQYF
TRBV5-5	TRBD1	TRBJ2-7	-	TGTGCCAGCAGCTTAACAGGGGGCCAATACGAGCAGTACTTC	CASSLTGGQYEQYF
TRBV27	-	TRBJ1-1	-	TGTGCCAGCAGTTTTGGGGGGCTCACTGAAGCTTTCTTT	CASSFGGLTEAFF
TRBV7-9	-	TRBJ2-7	-	TGTGCCAGCAAATCCCAGAGCGATCTCTACGAGCAGTACTTC	CASKSQSDLYEQYF
TRBV5-6	-	TRBJ2-7	-	TGTGCCAGCAGCTCTGTTAGGAACGAGCAGTACTTC	CASSSVRNEQYF
TRBV19	TRBD2	TRBJ2-1	-	TGTGCCAGTAGTTTAGGGACTAGCGGGGTCAATGAGCAGTTCTTC	CASSLGTSGVNEQFF
TRBV9	-	TRBJ2-5	-	TGTGCCAGCAGCGTACACACAGCCCAAGAGACCCAGTACTTC	CASSVHTAQETQYF
TRBV29-1	TRBD1	TRBJ1-1	-	TGCAGCGTCGGACAGGGGTCTGACACTGAAGCTTTCTTT	CSVGQGSDTEAFF
TRBV23-1	-	TRBJ2-7	once	TGCGCCAGCACTCATTCCCCTTACGAGCAGTACTTC	CASTHSPYEQYF
TRBV11-2	-	TRBJ2-7	-	TGTGCCAGCAGCTTAGAACCGGTAGGAGATAGCTCCTACGAGCAGTACTTC	CASSLEPVGDSSYEQYF
TRBV15	-	TRBJ2-7	-	TGTGCCACCAGCGGGCCGTCTGAAGTCTACGAGCAGTACTTC	CATSGPSEVYEQYF
TRBV5-4	TRBD2	TRBJ2-7	-	TGTGCCAGCAAGATAGCGGGAGGTTACGAGCAGTACTTC	CASKIAGGYEQYF
TRBV27	-	TRBJ1-1	once	TGTGCCAGCAGTTTATGGGCAGGGATCCCTGAAGCTTTCTTT	CASSLWAGIPEAFF
TRBV16	TRBD2	TRBJ2-1	-	TGTGCCAGCAGCCGACTAGCGGGAGGGCTGGGCTTCCCCACTGACTCCTACAATGAGCAGTTCTTC	CASSRLAGGLGFPTDSYNEQFF
TRBV5-6	TRBD2	TRBJ2-7	-	TGTGCCAGCAGCCCGAGGGGACTAGCAGAATACGAGCAGTACTTC	CASSPRGLAEYEQYF
TRBV7-2	-	TRBJ2-7	-	TGTGCCAGCAGCTTAGCAGGGACTCTTACCTACGAGCAGTACTTC	CASSLAGTLTYEQYF
TRBV28	-	TRBJ2-5	-	TGTGCCAGCAGAATTCGGGACACTCTTCAAGGACAAGAGACCCAGTACTTC	CASRIRDTLQGQETQYF
TRBV13	-	TRBJ1-2	-	TGTGCCAGCAGCTCGCTTCCCGGCTACACCTTC	CASSSLPGYTF
TRBV28	TRBD1	TRBJ1-2	once	TGTGCCAGTATCCCGAGCAGGAACAGGGGCCCGTCTAACTATGGCTACACCTTC	CASIPSRNRGPSNYGYTF
TRBV7-9	-	TRBJ2-7	once	TGTGCCAGCAGCTATTCACCCTACGAGCAGTACTTC	CASSYSPYEQYF
TRBV6-5	TRBD1	TRBJ2-1	-	TGTGCCAGCAGTTACCGGGACAGGGGGCTGAATGAGCAGTTCTTC	CASSYRDRGLNEQFF
TRBV7-2	-	TRBJ2-2	-	TGTGCCAGCAGCTTAGGATTATGGAACACCGGGGAGCTGTTTTTT	CASSLGLWNTGELFF
TRBV10-2	-	TRBJ2-5	-	TGCGCCAGCAGTGACAACGAAGGCGAGACCCAGTACTTC	CASSDNEGETQYF
TRBV5-4	TRBD1	TRBJ2-1	-	TGTGCCAGCAACCTCGGACAGGGGATAGGTGAGCAGTTCTTC	CASNLGQGIGEQFF
TRBV27	-	TRBJ2-7	-	TGTGCCAGCAGTTTATCGGAGGGGATGAGTTACGAGCAGTACTTC	CASSLSEGMSYEQYF
TRBV9	TRBD1	TRBJ1-3	few	TGTGCCAGCCGAGAACAGGGGTGGTCCGGAAACACCATATATTTT	CASREQGWSGNTIYF
TRBV7-8	TRBD1	TRBJ2-7	-	TGTGCCAGCAGCTTCGGGGACAGGGTCCACGAGCAGTACTTC	CASSFGDRVHEQYF
TRBV7-9	-	TRBJ2-7	-	TGTGCCAGCAGCTGGCAGAGCGAGCAGTACTTC	CASSWQSEQYF
TRBV28	TRBD1	TRBJ1-4	-	TGTGCCAGCAGTTTAGCTCAGGACAGGGTTGAAAAACTGTTTTTT	CASSLAQDRVEKLFF
TRBV6-6	TRBD2	TRBJ2-7	-	TGTGCCACCCTAGCGGGAAGGGGCGAGCAGTACTTC	CATLAGRGEQYF
TRBV2	-	TRBJ2-1	-	TGTGCCAGCAGTGATAGCGGAAAACCCTACAATGAGCAGTTCTTC	CASSDSGKPYNEQFF
TRBV28	-	TRBJ1-2	-	TGTGCCAGCAGTGGCAACAGGGAGGTAAACTATGGCTACACCTTC	CASSGNREVNYGYTF
TRBV28	-	TRBJ2-3	-	TGTGCCAGCAGTTTTACGCGGGAAATCACAGATACGCAGTATTTT	CASSFTREITDTQYF
TRBV18	TRBD1	TRBJ2-7	-	TGTGCCAGCTCACCACCAGGTAGGGGGCCAACCTACGAGCAGTACTTC	CASSPPGRGPTYEQYF
TRBV4-1	TRBD1	TRBJ1-1	-	TGCGCCAGCAGCCAATCAACAGGACAGGGGGCCGAGGGCACTGAAGCTTTCTTT	CASSQSTGQGAEGTEAFF
TRBV27	-	TRBJ2-7	-	TGTGCCAGCAGTTTTCGCCAGGGATACGAGCAGTACTTC	CASSFRQGYEQYF
TRBV6-6	-	TRBJ2-7	-	TGTGCCAGCAGTTACGAAGGTAACTCCTACGAGCAGTACTTC	CASSYEGNSYEQYF
TRBV5-6	-	TRBJ2-7	once	TGTGCCAGCAGCGCCGGGACCGGCTACGAGCAGTACTTC	CASSAGTGYEQYF
TRBV5-4	TRBD1	TRBJ2-5	-	TGTGCCAGCAGCTTACGAGGGACAGGGGAAGAGACCCAGTACTTC	CASSLRGTGEETQYF
TRBV7-8	TRBD2	TRBJ2-1	-	TGTGCCAGCAGCTTAACCGGGACTACCAACACCAATGAGCAGTTCTTC	CASSLTGTTNTNEQFF
TRBV7-9	TRBD2	TRBJ2-7	-	TGTGCCAGCGGAGGACTAGCGGGTTCGACCCTCTACGAGCAGTACTTC	CASGGLAGSTLYEQYF
TRBV7-3	-	TRBJ2-7	-	TGTGCCAGCAGCTTAACAGACTCCTCGGAAACCGCCTCGGGTCCGGGTCTGAACTACTACGAGCAGTACTTC	CASSLTDSSETASGPGLNYYEQYF
TRBV27	-	TRBJ2-5	-	TGTGCCAGCAGTTTAAAGGATGGAGGCTTGGAGACCCAGTACTTC	CASSLKDGGLETQYF